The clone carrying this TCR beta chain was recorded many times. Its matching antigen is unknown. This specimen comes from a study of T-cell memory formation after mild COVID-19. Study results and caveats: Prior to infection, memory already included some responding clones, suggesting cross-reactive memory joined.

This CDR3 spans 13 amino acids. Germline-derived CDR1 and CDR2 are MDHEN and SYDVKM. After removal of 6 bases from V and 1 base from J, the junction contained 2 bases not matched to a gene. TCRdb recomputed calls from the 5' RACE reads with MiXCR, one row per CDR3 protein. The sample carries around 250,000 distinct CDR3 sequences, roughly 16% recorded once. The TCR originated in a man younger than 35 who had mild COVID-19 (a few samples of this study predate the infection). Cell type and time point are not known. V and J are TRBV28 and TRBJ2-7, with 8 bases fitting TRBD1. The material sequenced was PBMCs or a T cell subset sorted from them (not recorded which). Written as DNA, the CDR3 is TGTGCCAGCAGGGGACAGGATTCCTACGAGCAGTACTTC. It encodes CASRGQDSYEQYF.